These 24 T cell receptor beta chains originate from one sample sequenced in a study of CDR3 diversity in severe acne (dated by TCRdb to 2018 to 2020). Receptors were amplified or captured by PCR. The listed sequencing device is Illumina HiSeq 2000. TCRdb handled the public reads itself, with Q25 trimming in fastp and clone calling in MiXCR, and kept productive beta chains. Each entry merges the rows of one CDR3 protein and shows their most common DNA and genes. The table for this sample lists some 84,000 distinct CDR3 sequences; around 50% of them were counted only once. The leading ten clones occupy 9.5% to 13% of the sample. Material for sequencing was blood. The receptor source for this set is a male donor in good health, serving as a control.

V and J are TRBV20-1 and TRBJ1-1; 8 nucleotides agree with TRBD1. The CDR3 is made up of 15 amino acids. V trimming: 3 bases; J trimming: 6 bases; junction bases outside the gene matches: 12. Germline CDR1 DFQATT, CDR2 SNEGSKA (reference sequence). CDR3 nucleotides: TGCAGTGCTAGTTCGACAGGGGAGGCACGAGCTGAAGCTTTCTTT. It translates to CSASSTGEARAEAFF.

This clonotype was seen at least ten times. This chain uses TRBV5-8 with TRBJ2-2, with D possibly being TRBD2 (6 bases). Germline CDR1 and CDR2: SGHTS and YDEGEE. V was trimmed by 3 bases and J by 5 bases, leaving 17 bases between them. This CDR3 is 16 amino acids long. The CDR3 DNA reads TGTGCCAGCAGCTCCGGGACTGAAATTGGAACCGGGGAGCTGTTTTTT. This sequence encodes CASSSGTEIGTGELFF.

The CDR3 reads CASSFLAGVDTQYF. CDR3 DNA: TGTGCCAGCAGTTTCCTAGCGGGGGTAGATACGCAGTATTTT. The chain is built from TRBV12-3 or TRBV12-4 and TRBJ2-3; TRBD2 agrees at 10 bases. J gave up 5 bases and V 3 bases, and 2 bases lay outside the gene matches. This CDR3 comprises 14 residues.

There are many counts of this clonotype. The chain employs TRBV5-8 and TRBJ2-7; 8 nucleotides line up with TRBD1. The CDR3 runs 15 residues. Germline trimming cut 4 bases from V and 4 bases from J; bases unmatched to any gene: 10. Germline values: CDR1 SGHTS, CDR2 YDEGEE. The CDR3 DNA reads TGTGCCAGCAGCCGGACAGGGACACAAGGGTACGAGCAGTACTTC. Translated, it gives CASSRTGTQGYEQYF. The full variable domain, with the rest looked up from reference TRBV5-8 and TRBJ2-7, is EAGVTQSPTHLIKTRGQQATLRCSPISGHTSVYWYQQALGLGLQFLLWYDEGEERNRGNFPPRFSGRQFPNYSSELNVNALELEDSALYLCASSRTGTQGYEQYFGPGTRLTVT.

The chain is built from TRBV20-1 and TRBJ2-7, with 7 bases identical to TRBD2. The ends lost 3 bases at V and 4 bases at J; junction bases unmatched: 6. The CDR3 totals 13 residues. CDR1 and CDR2 from the germline V gene are DFQATT and SNEGSKA (reference sequence). The CDR3 spells CSARDVGGYEQYF. CDR3 DNA sequence: TGCAGTGCTAGGGATGTGGGGGGGTACGAGCAGTACTTC.

This sequence joins TRBV2 and TRBJ1-1, with D unclear. V gave up 3 bases and J gave up 11 bases, with 13 bases separating them. CDR3 size: 12 residues. Germline-derived CDR1 and CDR2 are SNHLY and FYNNEI. The CDR3 sequence is CASSDVGISAFF. DNA for the CDR3: TGTGCCAGCAGTGATGTAGGTATCAGTGCTTTCTTT.

V is TRBV19 and J is TRBJ1-5; D might be TRBD1 (6 bases). The germline V gene encodes CDR1 LNHDA and CDR2 SQIVND (reference sequence). Trimming left V 10 bases short and J 4 bases short, with 20 bases between. The CDR3 is 15 amino acids. The CDR3 region is CATRDRFSSNQPQHF. The CDR3 DNA reads as TGTGCCACCAGAGACAGGTTCTCCTCTAATCAGCCCCAGCATTTT.

V and J are TRBV6-2 or TRBV6-3 and TRBJ2-3; 13 positions agree with TRBD2. The junction had 1 base not matched to a gene; V was cut back by 2 bases and J by 2 bases. This CDR3 contains 16 residues. CDR1 is MNHEY and CDR2 is SVGEGT in the germline V gene. The CDR3 region has the DNA TGTGCCAGCAGTTACGGGACTAGCGGGAACACAGATACGCAGTATTTT. Its translation is CASSYGTSGNTDTQYF.

This clonotype was counted a few times. The chain combines TRBV7-2 with TRBJ2-7; no firm D call. The V gene lost 2 bases and the J gene lost 3 bases, with 5 bases spanning the gap. From germline, CDR1 is SGHTA and CDR2 FQGNSA. The CDR3 has 12 amino acids. The CDR3 DNA reads as TGTGCCAGCAGCTTACTTGGCTACGAGCAGTACTTC. Encoded protein: CASSLLGYEQYF.

There are a few counts of this clonotype. V and J are TRBV28 and TRBJ1-2; maybe TRBD1 (5 bases). Germline CDR1 reads MDHEN; CDR2 reads SYDVKM. Trimming pared 10 bases from V and 5 bases from J, leaving 11 bases between. The CDR3 is 11 residues long. CDR3 sequence (DNA): TGTGCCACCCTCCGGGGGTATGGCTACACCTTC. This sequence encodes CATLRGYGYTF.

This clonotype has just a few counts. This chain joins TRBV15 and TRBJ2-2, with TRBD2 matching 10 bases. The CDR3 sequence is 16 residues long. Germline lookup yields CDR1 LNHNV and CDR2 YYDKDF (reference sequence). V dropped 3 bases and J dropped 5; count of bases not matched to a gene: 6. CDR3 sequence reads: CATSSRTSGLTGELFF. The CDR3 DNA reads TGTGCCACCAGCAGCCGGACTAGCGGTTTGACCGGGGAGCTGTTTTTT.

This clonotype is categorized as medium-sized (0.01 to 0.1%). The V gene is TRBV6-4, the J gene TRBJ2-3, with TRBD2 matching 7 bases. The V gene's germline CDR1 is MRHNA and CDR2 SNTAGT. The CDR3 is made up of 15 amino acids. J gave up 0 bases and V 4 bases, and 4 bases lay outside the gene matches. DNA of the CDR3: TGTGCCAGCAGTGTCGGCGGGGGTAGCACAGATACGCAGTATTTT. Its translation: CASSVGGGSTDTQYF.

This clonotype was observed a few times. This chain joins TRBV12-3 or TRBV12-4 and TRBJ2-5; the D gene is possibly TRBD2 (5 bases). The CDR3 totals 11 residues. Trimming stripped 9 bases from V and 5 bases from J, with 10 bases between. The CDR3 sequence: CASGSGETQYF. In nucleotides, the CDR3 is TGTGCCAGTGGGAGTGGGGAGACCCAGTACTTC.

The V and J genes are TRBV27 and TRBJ1-1; D remains unclear. The CDR3 runs to 14 residues. Germline V gene data show CDR1 as MNHEY and CDR2 as SMNVEV (reference sequence). V was trimmed by 2 bases and J by 0 bases, leaving 7 bases between them. CDR3 sequence: CASSLGRMNTEAFF. Written as DNA, the CDR3 is TGTGCCAGCAGTTTAGGACGGATGAACACTGAAGCTTTCTTT.

The V and J genes are TRBV2 and TRBJ1-2, with 8 bases identical to TRBD1. J gave up 4 bases and V 4 bases, and 11 bases lay outside the gene matches. This CDR3 comprises 16 residues. Germline CDR1 reads SNHLY; CDR2 reads FYNNEI. For the CDR3, the DNA is TGTGCCAGCAGTGTGCCAGGGGGCGTCCGGTCCTATGGCTACACCTTC. Its translation: CASSVPGGVRSYGYTF.

In its sample, this clonotype was seen a few times. The gene calls are TRBV5-1 and TRBJ1-2; a weak D match, TRBD1 (5 bases). Deletions cut 5 bases from V and 7 bases from J, with 18 bases between. The CDR3 is made up of 14 amino acids. CDR1 is SGHRS, CDR2 YFSETQ, per germline. CDR3 protein: CASSEGQGRTGYTF. The CDR3, as DNA: TGCGCCAGCAGTGAAGGGCAGGGACGGACTGGCTACACCTTC.

This chain joins TRBV2 and TRBJ2-3; D gene ambiguous. The CDR3 runs 12 residues. Trimming left V 4 bases short and J 2 bases short, with 4 bases between. Germline V CDR1 and CDR2: SNHLY, FYNNEI. The CDR3 DNA reads as TGTGCCAGCAGTGTCGTCACAGATACGCAGTATTTT. This encodes CASSVVTDTQYF.

V usage is TRBV7-6 and J usage is TRBJ2-6; D is perhaps TRBD2 (6 bases). With 4 bases removed from V and 1 base from J, the gap between germline ends came to 14 bases. The CDR3 is made up of 17 amino acids. In germline, CDR1 is SGHVS, CDR2 FNYEAQ. CDR3 sequence: CASSSGRAGSGANVLTF. CDR3 nucleotide sequence: TGTGCCAGCAGCTCTGGCAGGGCGGGGTCTGGGGCCAACGTCCTGACTTTC.

The chain recombines TRBV12-3 or TRBV12-4 with TRBJ1-1, with D unresolved. V lost 1 base, J lost 1 base, and 19 bases lay in between. CDR3 length: 18 residues. Written as DNA, the CDR3 is TGTGCCAGCAGTTTAGGTCGCGCACAGTCATATTGGAACACTGAAGCTTTCTTT. Protein: CASSLGRAQSYWNTEAFF.

This clonotype was found once. The chain employs TRBV3-1 and TRBJ1-1, with TRBD1 identical over 10 bases. J was trimmed by 2 bases and V by 4 bases; bases with no gene match: 4. The CDR3 has 15 residues. CDR1 is LGHDT, CDR2 YNNKEL, per germline (reference sequence). DNA for the CDR3: TGTGCCAGCAGCCCCCGGACAGGGGGAAACACTGAAGCTTTCTTT. Protein sequence: CASSPRTGGNTEAFF.

This clonotype showed up just a few times. The chain uses TRBV5-6 and TRBJ1-1, with D possibly being TRBD1 (5 bases). V lost 4 bases, J lost 0 bases, and 16 bases lay in between. The CDR3 is 16 amino acids. Per germline, CDR1 SGHDT and CDR2 YYEEEE. CDR3: CASSAGGGRMNTEAFF. The CDR3 DNA is TGTGCCAGCAGCGCTGGGGGAGGCAGGATGAACACTGAAGCTTTCTTT. The whole variable domain, filled in from reference TRBV5-6 and TRBJ1-1, reads DAGVTQSPTHLIKTRGQQVTLRCSPKSGHDTVSWYQQALGQGPQFIFQYYEEEERQRGNFPDRFSGHQFPNYSSELNVNALLLGDSALYLCASSAGGGRMNTEAFFGQGTRLTVV.

The V gene is TRBV25-1, the J gene TRBJ2-2; D gene ambiguous. The V gene lost 7 bases and the J gene lost 0 bases, with 12 bases spanning the gap. The CDR3 spans 15 residues. Germline loops: CDR1 MGHDK, CDR2 SYGVNS. CDR3 sequence reads: CASTRDDPNTGELFF. The CDR3 bases are TGTGCCAGCACTCGCGACGATCCGAACACCGGGGAGCTGTTTTTT.

This clonotype is medium-sized. V is TRBV2 and J is TRBJ1-2; TRBD1 matches at 9 bases. V lost 6 bases, J lost 4 bases, and 6 bases stayed unmatched. Germline CDR1 and CDR2: SNHLY and FYNNEI. This CDR3 is built from 14 residues. CDR3 residues: CASSGGQGFYGYTF. The CDR3 nucleotides are TGTGCCAGCAGCGGAGGACAGGGGTTCTATGGCTACACCTTC.

The chain employs TRBV6-1 and TRBJ2-3; 8 nucleotides align to TRBD1. The length of the CDR3 is 12 residues. The junction had 6 bases not matched to a gene; V was cut back by 2 bases and J by 14 bases. Germline CDR1 and CDR2: MNHNS and SASEGT. CDR3 protein: CASSERDGTGYF. The CDR3 DNA is TGTGCCAGCAGTGAAAGGGATGGGACAGGGTATTTT.